Following are 29 T cell receptor beta chains from one sample sequenced in a study of blood T cell repertoires in COVID-19. Method: immunoSEQ multiplex PCR; TCRdb's copy keeps in-frame clones and lacks some. The data hold about 48,000 clones, with approximately 80% observed a single time. Sequencing input: peripheral blood. Every receptor here comes from a man in his forties with acute or convalescent COVID-19.

V and J are TRBV28 and TRBJ1-2, with 9 nucleotides matching TRBD1. The CDR3 length is 14 residues. Germline V CDR1 and CDR2: MDHEN, SYDVKM. The V segment lost 5 bases and the J segment 6 bases; nucleotides outside the gene matches: 7. The CDR3 loop reads CASSPPGQGNGYTF. Here the CDR3 DNA reads TGTGCCAGCAGTCCCCCAGGACAGGGGAATGGCTACACCTTC.

The rearrangement uses TRBV10-3 and TRBJ2-5; D call uncertain. The CDR3 runs to 17 residues. Germline V gene sequence: CDR1 ENHRY, CDR2 SYGVKD. V dropped 6 bases and J dropped 1 base, with 21 bases sitting between them. The CDR3: CAIRAQNGLDRQETQYF. In DNA form, the CDR3 reads TGTGCCATCAGGGCCCAAAATGGTCTAGACCGCCAAGAGACCCAGTACTTC.

This sequence joins TRBV5-1 and TRBJ1-1, with D possibly TRBD1 on 6 matching bases. CDR1 SGHRS and CDR2 YFSETQ come from the germline V gene. V lost 1 base to trimming and J lost 3 bases, with 13 bases between them. The CDR3 spans 15 residues. For the CDR3, the DNA is TGCGCCAGCAGCTTGATACAGGGTGCAGACACTGAAGCTTTCTTT. It translates to CASSLIQGADTEAFF. Full variable domain (missing parts from reference TRBV5-1 and TRBJ1-1): KAGVTQTPRYLIKTRGQQVTLSCSPISGHRSVSWYQQTPGQGLQFLFEYFSETQRNKGNFPGRFSGRQFSNSRSEMNVSTLELGDSALYLCASSLIQGADTEAFFGQGTRLTVV.

The rearrangement uses TRBV12-3 or TRBV12-4 and TRBJ1-6; 8 nucleotides align to TRBD1. The length of the CDR3 is 13 residues. With 8 bases clipped from V and 7 bases from J, the junction kept 4 bases outside the gene matches. The CDR3 nucleotides are TGTGCCAGCCATAGACAGGGGAATTCACCCCTCCACTTT. It codes for CASHRQGNSPLHF.

Written as DNA, the CDR3 is TGCGCCAGCAGCCAAGATCGGCGAGGGTCGGCTTTCTTT. As protein: CASSQDRRGSAFF. This chain joins TRBV4-1 and TRBJ1-1; D uncertain. Germline CDR1 and CDR2: MGHRA and YSYEKL. The V gene lost 0 bases and the J gene lost 11 bases, with 13 bases spanning the gap. The CDR3 runs 13 residues.

CDR3 in amino acids: CASSLTGNQVPLHF. The CDR3 nucleotides are TGTGCCAGCAGCCTGACAGGGAATCAAGTACCCCTCCACTTT. This sequence joins TRBV7-8 and TRBJ1-6, with 7 nucleotides matching TRBD1. This CDR3 spans 14 amino acids. Germline lookup yields CDR1 SGHVS and CDR2 FQNEAQ. V shed 5 bases, J shed 12 bases, and the junction held 10 bases outside the gene matches.

The chain couples TRBV10-2 to TRBJ2-1; D not certain. From germline, CDR1 is WSHSY and CDR2 SAAADI. Trimming took 5 bases from V and 7 from J, leaving 6 bases between them. The CDR3 sequence is 11 residues long. CDR3 loop: CASSPMNEQFF. The DNA for the CDR3 is TGCGCCAGCAGTCCTATGAATGAGCAGTTCTTC.

The chain couples TRBV6-5 to TRBJ1-2; perhaps TRBD1 as D (5 bases). Trimming removed 2 bases from V and 6 bases from J, with 13 bases in between. Germline CDR1 reads MNHEY; CDR2 reads SVGAGI. The CDR3 totals 14 residues. DNA for the CDR3: TGTGCCAGCAGTTACGGGAGGGGAGCGAATGGCTACACCTTC. The encoded protein is CASSYGRGANGYTF.

The V gene is TRBV24-1, the J gene TRBJ2-2; TRBD2 aligns across 13 bases. Germline-derived CDR1 and CDR2 are KGHDR and SFDVKD. The ends lost 0 bases at V and 0 bases at J; junction bases unmatched: 6. The CDR3 runs 20 residues. The CDR3 protein is CATSDLGGLAGAANTGELFF. The CDR3 nucleotides read TGTGCCACCAGTGATTTGGGAGGACTAGCGGGGGCCGCGAACACCGGGGAGCTGTTTTTT.

The chain uses TRBV19 and TRBJ1-1; D gene uncertain. The CDR3 contains 14 residues. The V and J ends lost 2 bases and 0 bases respectively, with 7 bases between them. Germline V lookup: CDR1 LNHDA, CDR2 SQIVND (reference sequence). The CDR3 bases are TGTGCCAGTAGTATATATCCTTTGAACACTGAAGCTTTCTTT. Its translation: CASSIYPLNTEAFF.

This chain joins TRBV30 and TRBJ2-1; D may be TRBD1 (7 bases). V dropped 8 bases and J dropped 10 bases, with 21 bases sitting between them. The CDR3 has 13 amino acids. Germline V gene data show CDR1 as GTSNPN and CDR2 as SVGIG (reference sequence). CDR3 in DNA: TGTGCCGCAGGCCGGGACAGCCTAGCGGAGCAGTTCTTC. Amino acid sequence: CAAGRDSLAEQFF.

This clone appeared once. The chain is built from TRBV28 and TRBJ2-1, with TRBD2 matching 7 bases. This CDR3 contains 15 residues. The junction had 16 bases not matched to a gene; V was cut back by 2 bases and J by 15 bases. Per the germline V gene, CDR1 is MDHEN and CDR2 is SYDVKM. The CDR3 nucleotides read TGTGCCAGCAGTTTACAGCGGGGATCCCCTCCTCAGGGGTTCTTC. It yields the protein CASSLQRGSPPQGFF.

The chain links TRBV18 to TRBJ2-5; D perhaps matches TRBD2 (6 bases). The CDR3 loop spans 15 amino acids. Trimming took off 6 bases at V and 4 bases at J, with 18 bases between the two ends. Per germline, CDR1 KGHSH and CDR2 LQKENI. The CDR3 is CASSPGWGGGETQYF. CDR3 DNA sequence: TGTGCCAGCTCGCCTGGTTGGGGAGGTGGAGAGACCCAGTACTTC.

This clone has a single count. The genes are TRBV18 and TRBJ2-1; 9 bases are a match to TRBD2. Unmatched junction bases numbered 7, after V lost 4 bases and J lost 0 bases. CDR1 KGHSH and CDR2 LQKENI come from the germline V gene. This CDR3 contains 17 residues. The CDR3 coding sequence is TGTGCCAGCTCACTGCTTAGCGGGGGTAGCTCCTACAATGAGCAGTTCTTC. This translates into CASSLLSGGSSYNEQFF.

The J gene is TRBJ1-5, the V gene TRBV4-1; TRBD1 might be the D (6 bases). V was trimmed by 4 bases and J by 7 bases, leaving 17 bases between them. CDR1 is MGHRA and CDR2 is YSYEKL in the germline V gene. This CDR3 is 15 amino acids long. The chain's CDR3 is CASSPLGGQDQPQHF. CDR3 nucleotide sequence: TGCGCCAGCAGCCCGCTCGGGGGGCAAGACCAGCCCCAGCATTTT.

The rearrangement links TRBV6-5 to TRBJ2-3; 10 bases align to TRBD1. Trimming at V came to 10 bases and at J to 7 bases, leaving 5 bases not matched to a gene. The CDR3 is 12 residues long. Per germline, CDR1 MNHEY and CDR2 SVGAGI. The CDR3 nucleotides are TGTGCCACTGACAGGGGGCTAAATACGCAGTATTTT. Protein product: CATDRGLNTQYF.

V usage is TRBV7-3 and J usage is TRBJ1-2; 9 positions match TRBD1. The CDR3 is 15 residues long. CDR1 is SGHTA, CDR2 FQGTGA, per germline. J was trimmed by 4 bases and V by 5 bases; bases with no gene match: 8. CDR3 region: CASSPQGALGYGYTF. The DNA of the CDR3 is TGTGCCAGCAGCCCACAGGGGGCTCTGGGCTATGGCTACACCTTC.

On this clone itself: The germline gene is not matched at one end of the junction; a read error may be the cause. V gene TRBV7-9 combines with J gene TRBJ2-5, with 8 bases fitting TRBD2. Germline lookup yields CDR1 SEHNR and CDR2 FQNEAQ (reference sequence). CDR3 length equals 12 residues. In nucleotides, the CDR3 is TGTGCCAGCAGCCCGGGACTAGAGGCCCAGTACTTC. Translated, it gives CASSPGLEAQYF.

The chain has TRBV10-1 and TRBJ2-3; D is perhaps TRBD2 (5 bases). This CDR3 contains 13 residues. Germline V gives CDR1 WNHNN, CDR2 SYGVQD (reference sequence). Trimming took off 6 bases at V and 2 bases at J, with 9 bases between the two ends. The CDR3 here is CASRRDFTDTQYF. Here the CDR3 DNA reads TGCGCCAGCAGACGGGATTTCACAGATACGCAGTATTTT.

The chain is built from TRBV15 and TRBJ1-5, with a weak D call TRBD1 (5 bases). The germline V gene encodes CDR1 LNHNV and CDR2 YYDKDF (reference sequence). The CDR3 contains 12 residues. V was shortened by 2 bases and J by 6 bases, with 5 bases between the two germline ends. CDR3: CATSRQGQPQHF. The DNA for the CDR3 is TGTGCCACCAGCAGACAGGGTCAGCCCCAGCATTTT.

This clone was detected once. The genes are TRBV7-2 and TRBJ2-7; the D gene is possibly TRBD1 (6 bases). CDR1 and CDR2 from the germline V gene are SGHTA and FQGNSA. Trimming removed 7 bases from V and 1 base from J, with 14 bases in between. The CDR3 length is 14 residues. CDR3 coding DNA: TGTGCCAGCACCAAGACAGGTACTTCCTACGAGCAGTACTTC. This codes for CASTKTGTSYEQYF.

The CDR3 reads CSVAQGLAKNIQYF. CDR3 coding DNA: TGCAGCGTTGCCCAGGGCCTAGCCAAAAACATTCAGTACTTC. The chain links TRBV29-1 to TRBJ2-4; weak D call: TRBD1 (5 bases). Germline loops: CDR1 SQVTM, CDR2 ANQGSEA. The CDR3 has 14 amino acids. The ends were cut back, 4 bases at V and 0 bases at J, with 10 bases in the middle.

This clone appeared a few times. The rearrangement links TRBV19 to TRBJ1-6, with 9 nucleotides matching TRBD1. The germline CDR1 and CDR2 sequences are LNHDA and SQIVND (reference sequence). This CDR3 contains 13 residues. Unmatched junction bases numbered 4, after V lost 6 bases and J lost 10 bases. CDR3 coding DNA: TGTGCCAGTAGGCGACAGGGGGGGTCACCCCTCCACTTT. This codes for CASRRQGGSPLHF.

The chain couples TRBV6-6 to TRBJ1-1, with D hard to call. V was trimmed by 0 bases and J by 6 bases, leaving 8 bases between them. Germline CDR1 is MNHNY and CDR2 is SVGAGI (reference sequence). This CDR3 has 13 residues. The CDR3: CASSYSRVSEAFF. CDR3 DNA sequence: TGTGCCAGCAGTTACTCGAGGGTTTCTGAAGCTTTCTTT.

V and J are TRBV24-1 and TRBJ1-1; D is perhaps TRBD1 (5 bases). Germline assignment: CDR1 KGHDR and CDR2 SFDVKD. V was trimmed by 7 bases and J by 3 bases, leaving 11 bases between them. The CDR3 runs to 13 residues. DNA for the CDR3: TGTGCCACCAGACAGGTATCTTACACTGAAGCTTTCTTT. This codes for CATRQVSYTEAFF.

The rearrangement uses TRBV9 and TRBJ2-5; 8 bases agree with TRBD2. This CDR3 spans 15 amino acids. J lost 4 bases, V lost 0 bases, and 5 bases had no gene match. Germline lookup yields CDR1 SGDLS and CDR2 YYNGEE. As DNA, the CDR3 is TGTGCCAGCAGCGTAGTTGCGGGGGGTGCAGAGACCCAGTACTTC. Its translation is CASSVVAGGAETQYF.

V gene TRBV10-1 combines with J gene TRBJ1-2, with D maybe TRBD1 (5 bases). The germline V gene has CDR1 WNHNN and CDR2 SYGVQD (reference sequence). This CDR3 has 18 residues. V was clipped by 5 bases and J by 3 bases, with 25 bases between them. The CDR3 is CASSLMWGKGDKYYGYTF. Here the CDR3 DNA reads TGCGCCAGCAGTCTAATGTGGGGTAAAGGGGATAAGTACTATGGCTACACCTTC.

This clone occurred a few times. Germline is not matched at one junction end, which may reflect a read error. V usage is TRBV5-1 and J usage is TRBJ1-1, with D uncertain. The CDR3 has 11 amino acids. Looked up from germline, CDR1 is SGHRS and CDR2 is YFSETQ. The CDR3 sequence: CASSLYPSVIF. DNA for the CDR3: TGCGCCAGCAGCTTATACCCATCAGTCATTTTT. Looking up the rest from reference TRBV5-1 and TRBJ1-1 gives the full variable domain: KAGVTQTPRYLIKTRGQQVTLSCSPISGHRSVSWYQQTPGQGLQFLFEYFSETQRNKGNFPGRFSGRQFSNSRSEMNVSTLELGDSALYLCASSLYPSVIFGQGTRLTVV.

The V gene is TRBV18, the J gene TRBJ2-7; D possibly corresponds to TRBD1 (6 bases). Trimming shortened V by 4 bases and J by 6 bases, and 19 bases separated the two germline ends. Germline CDR1 KGHSH, CDR2 LQKENI. This CDR3 is built from 15 residues. CDR3 region: CASSLQTGFLAEQYF. The CDR3 nucleotides are TGTGCCAGCTCACTACAGACAGGTTTCCTGGCCGAGCAGTACTTC.